One and the same sample provided the 8 T cell receptor beta chains below, sequenced in a study of CD8 T cells in ankylosing spondylitis. In TCRdb, the 5' RACE reads were re-called with MiXCR into one record per CDR3 protein. The data contain hundreds of thousands of distinct CDR3 sequences, around 19% of them seen just once; the ten biggest clones take up under 45%. Whole-study findings and limits: Roughly eight highly homologous variants made up a TCR beta motif that seemed to typify ankylosing spondylitis blood.

The antigens these receptors bind are not known. Sequenced input: blood, either unsorted or a sorted T cell fraction (not recorded which). These receptors were taken from a male donor with ankylosing spondylitis.

This clonotype has only a few counts. The CDR3 nucleotides read TGTGCCAGCAATACAGCAGGGGCAGATACGCAGTATTTT. Translation: CASNTAGADTQYF. J is TRBJ2-3 and V is TRBV28; weak D call: TRBD1 (6 bases). The V end was cut by 7 bases, the J end by 4 bases, with 12 bases between. Per germline, CDR1 MDHEN and CDR2 SYDVKM. The CDR3 has 13 residues.

This clonotype has a handful of counts. The chain carries TRBV27 and TRBJ2-7, with 7 bases identical to TRBD2. Germline V lookup: CDR1 MNHEY, CDR2 SMNVEV (reference sequence). V trimming: 2 bases; J trimming: 0 bases; junction bases outside the gene matches: 10. This CDR3 comprises 17 residues. CDR3 sequence reads: CASSLEGGSPISYEQYF. In nucleotides, the CDR3 is TGTGCCAGCAGTTTAGAGGGCGGGAGCCCGATCTCCTACGAGCAGTACTTC.

This clonotype was seen a few times. V is TRBV28 and J is TRBJ1-1; TRBD1 matches 7 bases. The CDR3 is 14 residues long. Trimming took 6 bases from V and 1 from J; bases not matched to a gene: 5. Germline V CDR1 and CDR2: MDHEN, SYDVKM. Here the CDR3 reads CASRETGPNTEAFF. CDR3 nucleotides: TGTGCCAGCAGAGAGACAGGGCCGAACACTGAAGCTTTCTTT.

This clonotype has a count of ten or more. The J gene is TRBJ1-5, the V gene TRBV12-3 or TRBV12-4, with 10 bases lining up with TRBD1. The V segment lost 5 bases and the J segment 5 bases; nucleotides outside the gene matches: 9. The CDR3 length is 16 residues. The CDR3 bases are TGTGCCAGCAGTCCCGGACAGGGGGAGTCCGATCAGCCCCAGCATTTT. It codes for CASSPGQGESDQPQHF.

The chain joins TRBV4-1 to TRBJ2-7; TRBD2 matches at 10 bases. Germline V CDR1 and CDR2: MGHRA, YSYEKL. J was trimmed by 2 bases and V by 3 bases; bases with no gene match: 13. The CDR3 runs 18 residues. As DNA, the CDR3 is TGCGCCAGCAGCCATCTGTTCGCTTCTAGCGGGGGTACCTACGAGCAGTACTTC. Amino acids: CASSHLFASSGGTYEQYF.

The chain is built from TRBV5-6 and TRBJ1-1; D uncertain. V was cut by 4 bases and J by 5 bases, with 12 bases left in between. This CDR3 has 13 residues. The germline V gene encodes CDR1 SGHDT and CDR2 YYEEEE. CDR3 nucleotide sequence: TGTGCCAGCAGCGGAATTAGCAGAACTGAAGCTTTCTTT. It yields the protein CASSGISRTEAFF.

This clonotype appeared many times. CDR3 coding DNA: TGTGCCAGCAGCCTCGGGAATCAGCCCCAGCATTTT. It yields the protein CASSLGNQPQHF. This rearrangement joins TRBV7-9 to TRBJ1-5; D not resolved. Germline CDR1 SEHNR, CDR2 FQNEAQ (reference sequence). Between the trimmed V and J ends, which lost 5 bases and 4 bases, there was a span of 6 bases. The CDR3 consists of 12 residues.

This clonotype was seen a handful of times. This chain uses TRBV9 with TRBJ2-7, with 12 bases fitting TRBD2. V trimming: 4 bases; J trimming: 3 bases; junction bases outside the gene matches: 2. The CDR3 covers 14 residues. Germline values: CDR1 SGDLS, CDR2 YYNGEE. CDR3 in amino acids: CASSMTSGGYEQYF. The CDR3 region has the DNA TGTGCCAGCAGCATGACTAGCGGGGGCTACGAGCAGTACTTC.